These 31 T cell receptor beta chains came from one sample sequenced in a study of blood T cell repertoires in COVID-19. Using immunoSEQ multiplex PCR, the repertoire was profiled, and TCRdb retains in-frame clones only, with some absent. The sample lists around 300,000 clones, 80% to 90% occurring once. Sequenced input: PBMCs or T cells enriched from blood (not recorded which). Source of these receptors: a woman aged 18-35 years who had recovered from COVID-19.

This clone was recorded once. The chain couples TRBV11-3 to TRBJ1-2; D remains unclear. Germline values: CDR1 SGHNT, CDR2 YENEEA. V was pared by 4 bases and J by 4 bases, with 13 bases between. There are 14 residues in the CDR3. The CDR3 DNA reads as TGTGCCAGCAGCTCAGACCGTAACTCCTATGGCTACACCTTC. This sequence encodes CASSSDRNSYGYTF.

The chain employs TRBV29-1 and TRBJ1-2, with 7 bases fitting TRBD1. The J segment lost 0 bases and the V segment lost 1 base, leaving 8 bases of the junction unmatched. In germline, CDR1 is SQVTM, CDR2 ANQGSEA. There are 16 residues in the CDR3. The CDR3 sequence: CSVEGSEGQSNYGYTF. CDR3 sequence (DNA): TGCAGCGTTGAAGGGTCGGAGGGACAGTCTAACTATGGCTACACCTTC.

This rearrangement joins TRBV5-1 to TRBJ2-7; 8 bases are shared with TRBD1. The CDR3 length is 16 residues. J lost 2 bases, V lost 5 bases, and 12 bases had no gene match. Looked up from germline, CDR1 is SGHRS and CDR2 is YFSETQ. The CDR3 DNA follows: TGCGCCAGCAGATTGACCGTTGGACAGGGCACCTACGAGCAGTACTTC. Protein product: CASRLTVGQGTYEQYF.

The genes are TRBV6-6 and TRBJ1-2, with TRBD1 as a possible D gene (6 bases). Trimming took off 5 bases at V and 11 bases at J, with 12 bases between the two ends. Germline CDR1 reads MNHNY; CDR2 reads SVGAGI (reference sequence). This CDR3 is built from 11 residues. The CDR3 sequence: CASSHVTGYTF. The DNA of the CDR3 is TGTGCCAGCAGTCACGTCACAGGGTACACCTTC.

This chain uses TRBV12-5 with TRBJ1-5; D possibly corresponds to TRBD1 (6 bases). Trimming removed 5 bases at V and 2 bases at J, with 16 bases between. This CDR3 region has 16 residues. CDR1 and CDR2 from the germline V gene are LGHNT and FRNRAP. This chain's CDR3 is CASGPPWSGGNQPQHF. The CDR3, as DNA: TGTGCTAGTGGTCCCCCATGGTCAGGGGGCAATCAGCCCCAGCATTTT.

The rearrangement links TRBV5-4 to TRBJ1-6, with TRBD1 matching 10 bases. CDR3 length equals 15 residues. Germline V gene sequence: CDR1 SGHNT, CDR2 YYREEE (reference sequence). After removal of 2 bases from V and 9 bases from J, the junction contained 5 bases not matched to a gene. The DNA for the CDR3 is TGTGCCAGCAGCTTTGACAGGGGGCTGGGTTCACCCCTCCACTTT. Translated: CASSFDRGLGSPLHF.

This clone was seen a few times. This rearrangement joins TRBV11-2 to TRBJ2-3, with 8 bases that match TRBD2. CDR1 SGHAT and CDR2 FQNNGV come from the germline V gene. With V trimmed by 3 bases and J by 0 bases, 8 bases remained unmatched. This CDR3 has 17 residues. CDR3 region: CASSFSRSGGSTDTQYF. The DNA of the CDR3 is TGTGCCAGCAGCTTCTCGAGGAGCGGGGGAAGCACAGATACGCAGTATTTT. The whole variable domain, filled in from reference TRBV11-2 and TRBJ2-3, reads EAGVAQSPRYKIIEKRQSVAFWCNPISGHATLYWYQQILGQGPKLLIQFQNNGVVDDSQLPKDRFSAERLKGVDSTLKIQPAKLEDSAVYLCASSFSRSGGSTDTQYFGPGTRLTVL.

The chain uses TRBV24-1 and TRBJ2-5; 7 nucleotides agree with TRBD1. V trimming: 0 bases; J trimming: 4 bases; junction bases outside the gene matches: 4. Germline assignment: CDR1 KGHDR and CDR2 SFDVKD. The CDR3 covers 15 residues. The CDR3 nucleotides are TGTGCCACCAGTGATTTGAACAGGGGCACAGAGACCCAGTACTTC. Encoded protein: CATSDLNRGTETQYF.

The chain is built from TRBV18 and TRBJ2-3, with TRBD1 matching 10 bases. V shed 3 bases, J shed 4 bases, and the junction held 4 bases outside the gene matches. There are 15 residues in the CDR3. CDR1 and CDR2 from the germline V gene are KGHSH and LQKENI. CDR3 loop: CASSPPGQGPDTQYF. The CDR3 nucleotides read TGTGCCAGCTCACCGCCGGGACAGGGGCCAGATACGCAGTATTTT.

The chain carries TRBV6-5 and TRBJ1-2, with a tentative D call TRBD1 (5 bases). The germline V and J ends were trimmed by 6 bases and 4 bases, with 15 bases remaining between them. The germline CDR1 and CDR2 sequences are MNHEY and SVGAGI. This CDR3 has 14 residues. This CDR3 reads CASSPLERGYGYTF. The CDR3 nucleotides are TGTGCCAGCAGCCCCTTAGAAAGGGGCTATGGCTACACCTTC.

The chain carries TRBV6-6 and TRBJ1-2; D is unclear. The CDR3 length is 13 residues. CDR1 is MNHNY and CDR2 is SVGAGI in the germline V gene (reference sequence). Trimming stripped 8 bases from V and 7 bases from J, with 17 bases between. CDR3 sequence (DNA): TGTGCCAGCGAATGGGCACTTGCTGCTGGCTACACCTTC. The encoded protein is CASEWALAAGYTF.

The chain joins TRBV6-5 to TRBJ1-2; D gene unclear. Germline V lookup: CDR1 MNHEY, CDR2 SVGAGI. The V end lost 5 bases, the J end lost 1 base, and 5 bases lay between the germline ends. CDR3 length: 12 amino acids. CDR3 bases: TGTGCCAGCAGTCACATTAACTATGGCTACACCTTC. Its protein product is CASSHINYGYTF.

The rearrangement links TRBV6-1 to TRBJ2-5; the D gene is possibly TRBD2 (5 bases). Trimming cost V 2 bases and J 9 bases, with 13 bases left between them. The length of the CDR3 is 13 residues. Germline V gene data show CDR1 as MNHNS and CDR2 as SASEGT. CDR3 in amino acids: CASSEPLTGAQYF. The CDR3 DNA reads as TGTGCCAGCAGTGAACCCCTTACCGGGGCCCAGTACTTC.

Remarks on this clone: Other nucleotide sequences from this sample produce the same CDR3. V is TRBV5-1 and J is TRBJ1-1; TRBD1 matches at 8 bases. The CDR3 covers 14 residues. In germline, CDR1 is SGHRS, CDR2 YFSETQ. The ends lost 4 bases at V and 1 base at J; junction bases unmatched: 3. The CDR3 coding sequence is TGCGCCAGCAGCCCGGGGACAGGGAACACTGAAGCTTTCTTT. As protein: CASSPGTGNTEAFF.

This sequence joins TRBV24-1 and TRBJ1-5, with 8 bases aligning to TRBD1. Germline CDR1 reads KGHDR; CDR2 reads SFDVKD. The CDR3 extends over 15 amino acids. J lost 7 bases, V lost 4 bases, and 8 bases had no gene match. The CDR3 is CATSDSRQGKQPQHF. CDR3 coding DNA: TGTGCCACCAGTGACTCCCGACAGGGGAAGCAGCCCCAGCATTTT.

The rearrangement links TRBV28 to TRBJ2-1, with a possible D match to TRBD1 (5 bases). The CDR3 runs 14 residues. Germline-derived CDR1 and CDR2 are MDHEN and SYDVKM. V shed 6 bases and J shed 4 bases, with 13 bases lying between them. The CDR3 nucleotides read TGTGCCAGCAGGTTGGACACTTATTACAATGAGCAGTTCTTC. Residues: CASRLDTYYNEQFF.

This CDR3 reads CASSLRLSDRSNQPQHF. CDR3 sequence (DNA): TGTGCCAGCAGCTTACGGCTTTCGGACAGAAGCAATCAGCCCCAGCATTTT. This chain connects TRBV7-8 to TRBJ1-5; D possibly corresponds to TRBD1 (6 bases). This CDR3 has 17 residues. V lost 2 bases and J 1 base, leaving 15 bases between the germline ends. Germline assignment: CDR1 SGHVS and CDR2 FQNEAQ.

This clone was found once. The genes are TRBV5-1 and TRBJ1-2, with D tentatively TRBD1 (6 bases). CDR1 and CDR2 (germline): SGHRS, YFSETQ. Trimming took off 4 bases at V and 8 bases at J, with 15 bases between the two ends. This CDR3 has 13 residues. In nucleotides, the CDR3 is TGCGCCAGCAGCGAGTTACAGGGCGGCGGCTACACCTTC. Protein sequence: CASSELQGGGYTF.

The chain employs TRBV14 and TRBJ2-1, with 7 bases fitting TRBD1. The trim removed 4 bases at V and 5 bases at J, leaving 11 bases unmatched. The CDR3 has 16 amino acids. Germline loops: CDR1 SGHDN, CDR2 FVKESK. The CDR3 sequence is CASSPTGANTHNEQFF. The CDR3 nucleotides read TGTGCCAGCAGCCCAACAGGGGCAAACACTCACAATGAGCAGTTCTTC.

This clone has a single count. The chain recombines TRBV27 with TRBJ2-7; D is perhaps TRBD2 (5 bases). Germline CDR1 MNHEY, CDR2 SMNVEV (reference sequence). Deletions cut 6 bases from V and 2 bases from J, with 14 bases between. There are 14 residues in the CDR3. The CDR3 loop reads CASRTTIGTYEQYF. The CDR3 nucleotides read TGTGCCAGCAGGACGACAATCGGGACCTACGAGCAGTACTTC.

This clone showed up just once. V is TRBV5-1 and J is TRBJ2-7; 12 bases line up with TRBD2. Germline CDR1 reads SGHRS; CDR2 reads YFSETQ. The CDR3 is 14 amino acids. V shed 0 bases and J 6 bases; nucleotides not matched to a gene: 1. The CDR3 spells CASSLELAGGEQYF. Here the CDR3 DNA reads TGCGCCAGCAGCTTGGAACTAGCGGGAGGCGAGCAGTACTTC.

The chain couples TRBV28 to TRBJ1-2; TRBD1 matches 12 bases. Losses at the gene ends were 4 bases for V and 4 bases for J; bases not matched to a gene: 4. The CDR3 is 15 amino acids. Germline lookup yields CDR1 MDHEN and CDR2 SYDVKM. CDR3 DNA: TGTGCCAGCAGTTGGGGACAGGGGGCGTTCTATGGCTACACCTTC. Translating it yields CASSWGQGAFYGYTF.

The chain links TRBV4-1 to TRBJ1-1; TRBD1 matches 8 bases. Trimming at V came to 1 base and at J to 2 bases, leaving 12 bases not matched to a gene. Germline assignment: CDR1 MGHRA and CDR2 YSYEKL. The CDR3 runs to 18 residues. The CDR3 spells CASSQAPWVTGGNTEAFF. CDR3 in DNA: TGCGCCAGCAGCCAAGCCCCGTGGGTTACAGGGGGTAACACTGAAGCTTTCTTT.

V and J are TRBV10-3 and TRBJ2-5; tentative D call: TRBD2 (7 bases). The germline V gene encodes CDR1 ENHRY and CDR2 SYGVKD. There are 15 residues in the CDR3. V shed 4 bases and J shed 5 bases, with 17 bases lying between them. Here the CDR3 DNA reads TGTGCCATCAGTGGGGCATTGGGGGGGCAGGAGACCCAGTACTTC. This sequence encodes CAISGALGGQETQYF.

This clone was counted once. CDR3 loop: CASMTGTANTGELFF. The CDR3 DNA is TGTGCCAGCATGACCGGGACAGCGAACACCGGGGAGCTGTTTTTT. The rearrangement uses TRBV6-5 and TRBJ2-2; 7 bases are shared with TRBD1. The V segment lost 7 bases and the J segment 0 bases; nucleotides outside the gene matches: 5. In germline, CDR1 is MNHEY, CDR2 SVGAGI. This CDR3 has 15 amino acids.

The chain is built from TRBV19 and TRBJ2-2; tentative D call: TRBD1 (6 bases). V lost 5 bases, J lost 6 bases, and 13 bases lay in between. Looked up from germline, CDR1 is LNHDA and CDR2 is SQIVND (reference sequence). CDR3 size: 14 residues. The CDR3, as DNA: TGTGCCAGTAGTCTCATCAGGGGTGCCGGGGAGCTGTTTTTT. Translated, it gives CASSLIRGAGELFF.

This chain uses TRBV11-1 with TRBJ1-6, with 7 bases identical to TRBD1. V trimming: 4 bases; J trimming: 9 bases; junction bases outside the gene matches: 3. The CDR3 consists of 13 residues. Germline V gives CDR1 SGHAT, CDR2 FQDESV (reference sequence). The DNA of the CDR3 is TGTGCCAGCAGCTCTACAGGGGTTTCACCCCTCCACTTT. Translated, it gives CASSSTGVSPLHF.

This clone was seen once. V gene TRBV4-1 combines with J gene TRBJ2-3; tentative D call: TRBD2 (5 bases). Germline-derived CDR1 and CDR2 are MGHRA and YSYEKL. V was shortened by 1 base and J by 4 bases, with 12 bases between the two germline ends. The CDR3 has 15 residues. The CDR3 spells CASSQGWSGADTQYF. Written as DNA, the CDR3 is TGCGCCAGCAGCCAAGGTTGGAGCGGCGCAGATACGCAGTATTTT.

As DNA, the CDR3 is TGCGCCAGCAGCTTGGATGTGGGGGCGAGTCAGCCCCAGCATTTT. The encoded protein is CASSLDVGASQPQHF. The chain links TRBV5-1 to TRBJ1-5; possible D gene TRBD1, 6 bases. CDR1 is SGHRS and CDR2 is YFSETQ in the germline V gene. The CDR3 runs to 15 residues. V lost 0 bases and J 6 bases, leaving 13 bases between the germline ends.

The chain joins TRBV6-1 to TRBJ2-7; the match to TRBD2 covers 16 bases. CDR1 and CDR2 from the germline V gene are MNHNS and SASEGT. The J segment lost 3 bases and the V segment lost 3 bases, leaving 5 bases of the junction unmatched. The CDR3 spans 17 residues. The CDR3 reads CASSEGTSGGAYYEQYF. CDR3 DNA sequence: TGTGCCAGCAGTGAGGGGACTAGCGGGGGGGCCTACTACGAGCAGTACTTC.

This clone was recorded once. The chain employs TRBV9 and TRBJ2-2; D possibly corresponds to TRBD2 (7 bases). The CDR3 is made up of 17 amino acids. CDR1 is SGDLS, CDR2 YYNGEE, per germline. Trimming pared 4 bases from V and 6 bases from J, leaving 22 bases between. The CDR3 reads CASSPLAGAIRPGELFF. The CDR3 DNA sequence: TGTGCCAGCAGCCCCCTCGCGGGGGCGATTCGTCCCGGGGAGCTGTTTTTT.